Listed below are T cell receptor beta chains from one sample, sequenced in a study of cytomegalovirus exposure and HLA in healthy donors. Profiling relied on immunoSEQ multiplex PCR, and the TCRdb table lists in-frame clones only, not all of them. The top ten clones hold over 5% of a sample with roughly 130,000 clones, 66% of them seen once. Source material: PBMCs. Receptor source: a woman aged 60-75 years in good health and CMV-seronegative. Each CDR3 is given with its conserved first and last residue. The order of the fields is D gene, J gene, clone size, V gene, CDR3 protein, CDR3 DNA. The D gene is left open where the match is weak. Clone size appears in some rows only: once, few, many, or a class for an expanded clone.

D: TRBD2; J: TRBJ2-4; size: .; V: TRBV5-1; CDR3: CASSLARGLAEGAKNIQYF; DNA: TGCGCCAGCAGCTTGGCCAGGGGACTAGCGGAGGGCGCCAAAAACATTCAGTACTTC
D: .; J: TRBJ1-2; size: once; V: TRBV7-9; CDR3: CSSSLTGSYGYTF; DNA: TGTTCCAGCAGCTTGACAGGAAGTTATGGCTACACCTTC
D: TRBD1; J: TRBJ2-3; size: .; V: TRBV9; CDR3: CASSATPGQGAGNTQYF; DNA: TGTGCCAGCAGCGCTACTCCGGGACAGGGGGCGGGAAATACGCAGTATTTT
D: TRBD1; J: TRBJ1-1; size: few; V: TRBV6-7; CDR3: CASSGQGTEAFF; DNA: TGTGCCAGCAGTGGACAGGGCACTGAAGCTTTCTTT
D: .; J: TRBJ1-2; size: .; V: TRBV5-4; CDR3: CASSLGGGSNYGYTF; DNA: TGTGCCAGCAGCTTGGGGGGAGGGTCTAACTATGGCTACACCTTC
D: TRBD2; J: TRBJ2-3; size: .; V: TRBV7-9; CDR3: CASSSVAGGGTDTQYF; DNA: TGTGCCAGCAGCTCAGTAGCGGGGGGCGGCACAGATACGCAGTATTTT
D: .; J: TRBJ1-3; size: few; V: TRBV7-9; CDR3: CSSSLVGGHSGNTIYF; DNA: TGTTCCAGCAGCTTAGTAGGGGGTCACTCTGGAAACACCATATATTTT
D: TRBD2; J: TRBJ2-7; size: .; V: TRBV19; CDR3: CASSIPGLIYHKPYYEQYF; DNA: TGTGCCAGTAGTATCCCGGGACTAATCTACCACAAACCTTACTACGAGCAGTACTTC
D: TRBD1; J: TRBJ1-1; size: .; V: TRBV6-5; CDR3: CASSYRAGGSGTEAFF; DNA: TGTGCCAGCAGTTACAGGGCAGGGGGAAGCGGCACTGAAGCTTTCTTT
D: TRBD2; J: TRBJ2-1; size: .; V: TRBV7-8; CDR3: CASTLRGGSNEQFF; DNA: TGTGCCAGCACCCTCCGGGGGGGGTCGAATGAGCAGTTCTTC
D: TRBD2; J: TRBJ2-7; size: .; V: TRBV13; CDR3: CASSLAAGVYEQYF; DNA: TGTGCCAGCAGCTTAGCGGCGGGGGTGTACGAGCAGTACTTC
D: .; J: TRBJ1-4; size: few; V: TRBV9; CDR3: CASSVEQYATNEKLFF; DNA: TGTGCCAGCAGCGTAGAACAGTATGCAACTAATGAAAAACTGTTTTTT
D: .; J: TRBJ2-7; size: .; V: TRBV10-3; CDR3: CAIGAASYEQYF; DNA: TGTGCCATTGGGGCAGCTTCCTACGAGCAGTACTTC
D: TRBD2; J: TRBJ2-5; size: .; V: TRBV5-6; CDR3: CASSLERGAGLGEETQYF; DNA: TGTGCCAGCAGCTTGGAAAGGGGAGCGGGGCTGGGGGAAGAGACCCAGTACTTC
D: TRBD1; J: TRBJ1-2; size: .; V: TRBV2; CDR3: CASSMDRGLYGYTF; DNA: TGTGCCAGCAGTATGGACAGGGGACTCTATGGCTACACCTTC
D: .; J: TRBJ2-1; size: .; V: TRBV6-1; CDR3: CASSALSSGSYNEQFF; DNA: TGTGCCAGCAGTGCTCTCTCTTCAGGCTCCTACAATGAGCAGTTCTTC
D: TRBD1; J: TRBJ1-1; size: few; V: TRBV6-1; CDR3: CASTGGREAFF; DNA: TGTGCCAGCACAGGGGGAAGGGAAGCTTTCTTT
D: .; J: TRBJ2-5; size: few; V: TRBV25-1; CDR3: CASSAMKGVGETQYF; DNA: TGTGCCAGCAGTGCCATGAAGGGGGTGGGAGAGACCCAGTACTTC
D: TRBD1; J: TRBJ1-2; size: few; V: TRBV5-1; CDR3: CASSRRGQGEDGYTF; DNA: TGCGCCAGCAGCCGGCGGGGACAGGGAGAGGATGGCTACACCTTC
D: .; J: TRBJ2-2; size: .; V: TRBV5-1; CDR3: CASSETRGSVTGELFF; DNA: TGCGCCAGCAGCGAAACGAGGGGGTCGGTCACCGGGGAGCTGTTTTTT
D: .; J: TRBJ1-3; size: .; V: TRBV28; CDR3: CASGAGVSGNTIYF; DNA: TGTGCCAGCGGCGCGGGAGTCTCTGGAAACACCATATATTTT
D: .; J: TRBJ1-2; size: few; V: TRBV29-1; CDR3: CSVGVGRGGYTF; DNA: TGCAGCGTTGGCGTGGGCAGAGGGGGCTACACCTTC
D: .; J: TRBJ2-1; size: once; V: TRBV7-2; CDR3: CASSPPPGRNEQFF; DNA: TGTGCCAGCAGCCCCCCGCCAGGGCGGAATGAGCAGTTCTTC
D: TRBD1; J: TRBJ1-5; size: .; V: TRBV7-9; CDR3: CASSLGTGWDQPQHF; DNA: TGTGCCAGCAGCTTAGGGACAGGGTGGGATCAGCCCCAGCATTTT
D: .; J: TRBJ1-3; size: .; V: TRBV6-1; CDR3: CASQNGNTIYF; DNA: TGTGCCAGCCAGAACGGAAACACCATATATTTT
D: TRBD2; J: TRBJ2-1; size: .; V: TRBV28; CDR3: CASSSAIWAGGISYNEQFF; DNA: TGTGCCAGCAGTTCGGCCATCTGGGCGGGAGGGATATCTTACAATGAGCAGTTCTTC
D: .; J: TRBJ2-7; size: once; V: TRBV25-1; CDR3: CASSTTPSKGYEQYF; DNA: TGTGCCAGCAGCACGACACCATCCAAAGGCTACGAGCAGTACTTC
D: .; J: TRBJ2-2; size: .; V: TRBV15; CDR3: CATSRGAGSRTNTGELFF; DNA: TGTGCCACCAGCAGAGGAGCGGGTAGTCGCACGAACACCGGGGAGCTGTTTTTT
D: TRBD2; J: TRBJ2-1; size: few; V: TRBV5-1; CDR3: CASSPAGVYNEQFF; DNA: TGCGCCAGCAGCCCAGCGGGAGTCTACAATGAGCAGTTCTTC
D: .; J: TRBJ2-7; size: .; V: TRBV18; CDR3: CASSPLQGYEQYF; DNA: TGTGCCAGCTCACCATTACAGGGCTACGAGCAGTACTTC
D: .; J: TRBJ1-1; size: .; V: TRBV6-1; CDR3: CASSEAWRPGGAFF; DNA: TGTGCCAGCAGTGAAGCGTGGAGACCTGGTGGGGCTTTCTTT
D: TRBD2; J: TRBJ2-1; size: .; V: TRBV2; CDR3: CASSKGLGKQFF; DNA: TGTGCCAGCAGTAAGGGACTAGGGAAGCAGTTCTTC
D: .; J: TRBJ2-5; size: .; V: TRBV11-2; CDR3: CASSSLETQYF; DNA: TGTGCCAGCAGCTCCTTAGAGACCCAGTACTTC
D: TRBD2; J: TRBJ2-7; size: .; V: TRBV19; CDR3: CASRQGVAGIYEQYF; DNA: TGTGCCAGCCGGCAGGGAGTAGCGGGAATCTACGAGCAGTACTTC
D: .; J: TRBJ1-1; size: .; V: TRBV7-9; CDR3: CASSFVGEEAFF; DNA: TGTGCCAGCAGCTTCGTCGGAGAAGAAGCTTTCTTT
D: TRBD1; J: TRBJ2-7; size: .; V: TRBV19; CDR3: CASSLLPGQGTYEQYF; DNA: TGTGCCAGTAGTCTTCTACCGGGACAGGGGACCTACGAGCAGTACTTC
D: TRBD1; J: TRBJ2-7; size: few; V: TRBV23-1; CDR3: CASSQGQALSCEQYF; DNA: TGCGCCAGCAGTCAAGGACAGGCCTTATCCTGCGAGCAGTACTTC
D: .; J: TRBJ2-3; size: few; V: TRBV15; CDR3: CATSRGLSGRTDTQYF; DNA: TGTGCCACCAGCAGAGGCCTTAGCGGCCGCACAGATACGCAGTATTTT
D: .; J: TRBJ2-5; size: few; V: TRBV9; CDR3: CASSVAETQYF; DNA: TGTGCCAGCAGCGTAGCGGAGACCCAGTACTTC
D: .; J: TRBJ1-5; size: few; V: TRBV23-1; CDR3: CASSQSVSGRNQPQHF; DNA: TGCGCCAGCAGTCAATCCGTTTCCGGGAGGAATCAGCCCCAGCATTTT
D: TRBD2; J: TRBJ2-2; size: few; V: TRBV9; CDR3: CASSEGVAGGNTGELFF; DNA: TGTGCCAGCAGTGAGGGGGTAGCGGGAGGGAACACCGGGGAGCTGTTTTTT
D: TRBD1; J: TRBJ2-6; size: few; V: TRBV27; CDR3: CASSPTGGPSGANVLTF; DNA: TGTGCCAGCAGTCCGACAGGGGGCCCCTCTGGGGCCAACGTCCTGACTTTC
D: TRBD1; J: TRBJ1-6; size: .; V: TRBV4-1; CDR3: CASSQAPLTGGINSPLHF; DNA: TGCGCCAGCAGCCAAGCCCCTCTAACAGGGGGCATTAATTCACCCCTCCACTTT